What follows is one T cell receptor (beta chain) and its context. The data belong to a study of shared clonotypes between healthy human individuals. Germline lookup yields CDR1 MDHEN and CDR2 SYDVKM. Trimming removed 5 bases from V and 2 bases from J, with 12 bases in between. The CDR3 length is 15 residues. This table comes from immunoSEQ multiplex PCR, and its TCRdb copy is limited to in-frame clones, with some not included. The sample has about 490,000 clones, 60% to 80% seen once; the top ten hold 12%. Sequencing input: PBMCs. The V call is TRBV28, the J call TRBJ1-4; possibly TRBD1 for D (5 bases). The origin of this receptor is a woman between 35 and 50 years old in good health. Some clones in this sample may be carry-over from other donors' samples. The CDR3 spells CASSPQGSTNEKLFF. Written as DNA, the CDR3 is TGTGCCAGCAGTCCCCAGGGTTCCACTAATGAAAAACTGTTTTTT.